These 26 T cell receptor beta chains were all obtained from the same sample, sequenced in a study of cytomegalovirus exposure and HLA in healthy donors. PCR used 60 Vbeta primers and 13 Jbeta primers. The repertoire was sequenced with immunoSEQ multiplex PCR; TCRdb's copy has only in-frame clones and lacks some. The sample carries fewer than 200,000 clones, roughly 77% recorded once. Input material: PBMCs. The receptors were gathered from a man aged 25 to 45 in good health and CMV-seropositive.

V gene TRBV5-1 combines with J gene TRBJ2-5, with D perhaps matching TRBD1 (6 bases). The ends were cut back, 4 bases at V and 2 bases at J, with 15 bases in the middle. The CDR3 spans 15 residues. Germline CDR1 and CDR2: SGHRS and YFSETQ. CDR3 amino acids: CASSAAGGSQETQYF. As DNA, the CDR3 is TGCGCCAGCAGCGCCGCTGGGGGCTCACAAGAGACCCAGTACTTC. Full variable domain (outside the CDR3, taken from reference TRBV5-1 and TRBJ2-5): KAGVTQTPRYLIKTRGQQVTLSCSPISGHRSVSWYQQTPGQGLQFLFEYFSETQRNKGNFPGRFSGRQFSNSRSEMNVSTLELGDSALYLCASSAAGGSQETQYFGPGTRLLVL.

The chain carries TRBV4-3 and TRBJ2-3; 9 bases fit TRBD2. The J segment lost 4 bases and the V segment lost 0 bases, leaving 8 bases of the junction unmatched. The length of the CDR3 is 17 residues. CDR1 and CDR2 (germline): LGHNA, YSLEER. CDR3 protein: CASSQDGGGGVADTQYF. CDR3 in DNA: TGCGCCAGCAGCCAAGATGGGGGCGGGGGGGTGGCAGATACGCAGTATTTT.

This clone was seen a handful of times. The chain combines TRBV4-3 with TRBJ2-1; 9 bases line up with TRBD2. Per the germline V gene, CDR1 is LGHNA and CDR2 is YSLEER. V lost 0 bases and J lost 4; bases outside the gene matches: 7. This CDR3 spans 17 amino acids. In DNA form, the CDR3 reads TGCGCCAGCAGCCAAGATTTAACTAGCGGGCTATACAATGAGCAGTTCTTC. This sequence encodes CASSQDLTSGLYNEQFF.

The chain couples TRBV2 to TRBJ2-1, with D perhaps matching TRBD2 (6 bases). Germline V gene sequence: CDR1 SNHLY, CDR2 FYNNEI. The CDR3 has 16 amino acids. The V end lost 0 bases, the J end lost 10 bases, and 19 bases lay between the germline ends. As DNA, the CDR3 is TGTGCCAGCAGTGAAGCGCTTCCTGGGGCGGGGCCAGAGCAGTTCTTC. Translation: CASSEALPGAGPEQFF.

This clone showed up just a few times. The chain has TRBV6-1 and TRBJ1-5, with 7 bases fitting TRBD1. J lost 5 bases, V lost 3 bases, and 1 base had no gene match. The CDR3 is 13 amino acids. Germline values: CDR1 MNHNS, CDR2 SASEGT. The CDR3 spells CASSDDRDQPQHF. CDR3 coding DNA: TGTGCCAGCAGTGACGACAGGGATCAGCCCCAGCATTTT.

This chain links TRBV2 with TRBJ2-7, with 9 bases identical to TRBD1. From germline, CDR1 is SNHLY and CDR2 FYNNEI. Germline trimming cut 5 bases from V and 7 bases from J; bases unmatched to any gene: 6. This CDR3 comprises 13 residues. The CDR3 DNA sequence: TGTGCCAGCAGTAGGGACAGGGTTGGAGAGCAGTACTTC. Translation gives CASSRDRVGEQYF.

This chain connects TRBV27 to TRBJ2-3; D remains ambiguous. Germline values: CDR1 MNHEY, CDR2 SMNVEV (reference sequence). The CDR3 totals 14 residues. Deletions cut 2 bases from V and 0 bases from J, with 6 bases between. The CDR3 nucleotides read TGTGCCAGCAGTTTAGAGGCTAGCACAGATACGCAGTATTTT. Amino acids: CASSLEASTDTQYF.

CDR3 in amino acids: CASSQDSRYHTGELFF. The CDR3 nucleotides are TGCGCCAGCAGCCAAGATAGCAGATATCACACCGGGGAGCTGTTTTTT. The chain carries TRBV4-3 and TRBJ2-2; the D is unclear. V was cut by 0 bases and J by 3 bases, with 11 bases left in between. The V gene's germline CDR1 is LGHNA and CDR2 YSLEER. The CDR3 is made up of 16 amino acids.

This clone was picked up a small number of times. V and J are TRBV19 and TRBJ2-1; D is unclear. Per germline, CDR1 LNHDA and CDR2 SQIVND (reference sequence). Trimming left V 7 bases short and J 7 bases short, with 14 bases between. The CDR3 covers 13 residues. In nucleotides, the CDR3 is TGTGCCAGTACCTCCCTCGCCGGTAATGAGCAGTTCTTC. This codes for CASTSLAGNEQFF. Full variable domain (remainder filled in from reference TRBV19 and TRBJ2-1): DGGITQSPKYLFRKEGQNVTLSCEQNLNHDAMYWYRQDPGQGLRLIYYSQIVNDFQKGDIAEGYSVSREKKESFPLTVTSAQKNPTAFYLCASTSLAGNEQFFGPGTRLTVL.

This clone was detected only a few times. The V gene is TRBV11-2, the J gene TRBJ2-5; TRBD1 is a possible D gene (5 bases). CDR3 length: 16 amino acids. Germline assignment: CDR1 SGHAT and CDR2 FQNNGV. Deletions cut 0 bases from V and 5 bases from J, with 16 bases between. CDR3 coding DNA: TGTGCCAGCAGCTTAGAAGTAGGTAGGGGCCGGGAGACCCAGTACTTC. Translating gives CASSLEVGRGRETQYF.

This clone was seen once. Written as DNA, the CDR3 is TGCGCCAGCAGCCGTGCGAGACAGGTTATTAACACTGAAGCTTTCTTT. Translated: CASSRARQVINTEAFF. This sequence joins TRBV5-1 and TRBJ1-1, with D possibly being TRBD1 (6 bases). Germline lookup yields CDR1 SGHRS and CDR2 YFSETQ. V lost 4 bases to trimming and J lost 2 bases, with 18 bases between them. The CDR3 is made up of 16 amino acids. Together with reference TRBV5-1 and TRBJ1-1, the CDR3 gives the full variable domain: KAGVTQTPRYLIKTRGQQVTLSCSPISGHRSVSWYQQTPGQGLQFLFEYFSETQRNKGNFPGRFSGRQFSNSRSEMNVSTLELGDSALYLCASSRARQVINTEAFFGQGTRLTVV.

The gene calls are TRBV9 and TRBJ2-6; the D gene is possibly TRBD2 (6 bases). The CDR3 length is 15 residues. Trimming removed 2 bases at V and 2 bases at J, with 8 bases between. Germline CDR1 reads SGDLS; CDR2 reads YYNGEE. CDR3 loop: CASSVEGTGANVLTF. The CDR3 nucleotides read TGTGCCAGCAGCGTGGAGGGGACTGGGGCCAACGTCCTGACTTTC. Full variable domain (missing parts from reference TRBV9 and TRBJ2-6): DSGVTQTPKHLITATGQRVTLRCSPRSGDLSVYWYQQSLDQGLQFLIQYYNGEERAKGNILERFSAQQFPDLHSELNLSSLELGDSALYFCASSVEGTGANVLTFGAGSRLTVL.

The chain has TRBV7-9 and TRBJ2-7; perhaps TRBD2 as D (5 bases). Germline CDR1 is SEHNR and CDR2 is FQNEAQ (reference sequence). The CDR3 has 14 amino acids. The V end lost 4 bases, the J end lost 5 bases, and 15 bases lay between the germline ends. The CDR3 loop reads CASSSVRVRDEQYF. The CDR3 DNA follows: TGTGCCAGCAGCTCGGTGCGGGTTAGGGACGAGCAGTACTTC.

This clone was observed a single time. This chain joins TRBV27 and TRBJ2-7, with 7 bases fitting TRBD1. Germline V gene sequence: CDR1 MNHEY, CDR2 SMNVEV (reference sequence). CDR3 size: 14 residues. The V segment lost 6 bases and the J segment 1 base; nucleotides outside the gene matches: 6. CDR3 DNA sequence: TGTGCCAGCAGCCGACAGGGTTTATCCTACGAGCAGTACTTC. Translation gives CASSRQGLSYEQYF.

The CDR3, as DNA: TGCGCCAGCAGCCAAGAGCGGGCGGCCATCGAGCAGTACTTC. Its translation is CASSQERAAIEQYF. The chain employs TRBV4-3 and TRBJ2-7; TRBD2 might be the D (5 bases). CDR3 length equals 14 residues. Trimming pared 0 bases from V and 6 bases from J, leaving 12 bases between. CDR1 LGHNA and CDR2 YSLEER come from the germline V gene.

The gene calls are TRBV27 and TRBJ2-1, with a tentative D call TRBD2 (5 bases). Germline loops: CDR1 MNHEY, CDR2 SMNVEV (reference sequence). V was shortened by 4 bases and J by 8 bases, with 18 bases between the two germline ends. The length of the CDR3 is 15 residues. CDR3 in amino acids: CASSSSVTTLHEQFF. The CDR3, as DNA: TGTGCCAGCAGTTCCTCGGTGACTACGCTCCATGAGCAGTTCTTC.

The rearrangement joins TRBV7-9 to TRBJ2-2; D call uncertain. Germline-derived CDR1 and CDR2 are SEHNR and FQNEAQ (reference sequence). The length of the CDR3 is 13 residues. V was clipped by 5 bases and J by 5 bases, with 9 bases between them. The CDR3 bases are TGTGCCAGCAGCCAGACAAGAACCGGGGAGCTGTTTTTT. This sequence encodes CASSQTRTGELFF.

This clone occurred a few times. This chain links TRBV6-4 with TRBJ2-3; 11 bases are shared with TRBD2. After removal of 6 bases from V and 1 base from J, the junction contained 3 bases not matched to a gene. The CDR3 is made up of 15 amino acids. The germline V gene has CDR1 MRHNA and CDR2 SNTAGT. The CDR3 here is CASSILAGGTDTQYF. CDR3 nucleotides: TGTGCCAGCAGCATACTAGCGGGAGGCACAGATACGCAGTATTTT.

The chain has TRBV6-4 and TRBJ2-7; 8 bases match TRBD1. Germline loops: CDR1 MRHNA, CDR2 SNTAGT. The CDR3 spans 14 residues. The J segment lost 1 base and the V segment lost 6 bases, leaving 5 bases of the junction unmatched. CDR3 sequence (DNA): TGTGCCAGCAGCGCGGACAGGGTTTCCTACGAGCAGTACTTC. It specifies CASSADRVSYEQYF.

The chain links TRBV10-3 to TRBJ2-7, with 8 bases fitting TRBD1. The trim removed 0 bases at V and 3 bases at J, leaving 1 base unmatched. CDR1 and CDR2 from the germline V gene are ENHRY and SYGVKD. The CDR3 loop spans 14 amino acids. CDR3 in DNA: TGTGCCATCAGTGAGTCGACAGGGGACTACGAGCAGTACTTC. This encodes CAISESTGDYEQYF.

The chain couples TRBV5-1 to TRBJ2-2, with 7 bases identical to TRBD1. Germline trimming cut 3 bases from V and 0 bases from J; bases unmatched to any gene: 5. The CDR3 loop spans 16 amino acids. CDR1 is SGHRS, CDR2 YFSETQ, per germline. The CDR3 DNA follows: TGCGCCAGCAGCTACCGGGACAGTGCGAACACCGGGGAGCTGTTTTTT. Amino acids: CASSYRDSANTGELFF.

CDR3 in DNA: TGTGCCAGCAGGACGACAGGGCGGGAAAAACTGTTTTTT. Its translation: CASRTTGREKLFF. V usage is TRBV2 and J usage is TRBJ1-4, with 7 nucleotides matching TRBD1. Germline V lookup: CDR1 SNHLY, CDR2 FYNNEI. Trimming at V came to 6 bases and at J to 8 bases, leaving 6 bases not matched to a gene. The CDR3 totals 13 residues. Drawing the rest from reference TRBV2 and TRBJ1-4, the complete variable domain is EPEVTQTPSHQVTQMGQEVILRCVPISNHLYFYWYRQILGQKVEFLVSFYNNEISEKSEIFDDQFSVERPDGSNFTLKIRSTKLEDSAMYFCASRTTGREKLFFGSGTQLSVL.

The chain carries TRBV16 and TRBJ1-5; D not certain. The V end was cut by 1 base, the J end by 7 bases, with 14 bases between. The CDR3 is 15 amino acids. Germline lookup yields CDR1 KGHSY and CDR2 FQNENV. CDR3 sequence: CASSQFTGSQQPQHF. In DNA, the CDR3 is TGTGCCAGCAGCCAATTTACTGGGAGTCAGCAGCCCCAGCATTTT.

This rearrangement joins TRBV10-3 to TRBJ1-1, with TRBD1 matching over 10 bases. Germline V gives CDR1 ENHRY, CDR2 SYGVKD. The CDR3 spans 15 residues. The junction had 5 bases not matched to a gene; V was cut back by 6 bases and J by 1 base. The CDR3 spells CAIRERTGGNTEAFF. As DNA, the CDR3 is TGTGCCATCAGGGAAAGGACAGGGGGGAACACTGAAGCTTTCTTT.

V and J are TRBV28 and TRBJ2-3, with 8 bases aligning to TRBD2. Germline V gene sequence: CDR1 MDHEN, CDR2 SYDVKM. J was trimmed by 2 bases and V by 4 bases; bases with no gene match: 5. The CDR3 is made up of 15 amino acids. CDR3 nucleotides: TGTGCCAGCAGTTGGGGTAGCGGGGTCACAGATACGCAGTATTTT. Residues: CASSWGSGVTDTQYF. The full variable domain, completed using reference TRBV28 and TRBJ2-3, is DVKVTQSSRYLVKRTGEKVFLECVQDMDHENMFWYRQDPGLGLRLIYFSYDVKMKEKGDIPEGYSVSREKKERFSLILESASTNQTSMYLCASSWGSGVTDTQYFGPGTRLTVL.

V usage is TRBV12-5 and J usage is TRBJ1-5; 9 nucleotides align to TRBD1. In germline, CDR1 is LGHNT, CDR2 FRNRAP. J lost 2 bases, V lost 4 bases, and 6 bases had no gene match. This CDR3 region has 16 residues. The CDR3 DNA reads TGTGCTAGTGGTTCCGGGACAGGGCTCGGCAATCAGCCCCAGCATTTT. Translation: CASGSGTGLGNQPQHF.